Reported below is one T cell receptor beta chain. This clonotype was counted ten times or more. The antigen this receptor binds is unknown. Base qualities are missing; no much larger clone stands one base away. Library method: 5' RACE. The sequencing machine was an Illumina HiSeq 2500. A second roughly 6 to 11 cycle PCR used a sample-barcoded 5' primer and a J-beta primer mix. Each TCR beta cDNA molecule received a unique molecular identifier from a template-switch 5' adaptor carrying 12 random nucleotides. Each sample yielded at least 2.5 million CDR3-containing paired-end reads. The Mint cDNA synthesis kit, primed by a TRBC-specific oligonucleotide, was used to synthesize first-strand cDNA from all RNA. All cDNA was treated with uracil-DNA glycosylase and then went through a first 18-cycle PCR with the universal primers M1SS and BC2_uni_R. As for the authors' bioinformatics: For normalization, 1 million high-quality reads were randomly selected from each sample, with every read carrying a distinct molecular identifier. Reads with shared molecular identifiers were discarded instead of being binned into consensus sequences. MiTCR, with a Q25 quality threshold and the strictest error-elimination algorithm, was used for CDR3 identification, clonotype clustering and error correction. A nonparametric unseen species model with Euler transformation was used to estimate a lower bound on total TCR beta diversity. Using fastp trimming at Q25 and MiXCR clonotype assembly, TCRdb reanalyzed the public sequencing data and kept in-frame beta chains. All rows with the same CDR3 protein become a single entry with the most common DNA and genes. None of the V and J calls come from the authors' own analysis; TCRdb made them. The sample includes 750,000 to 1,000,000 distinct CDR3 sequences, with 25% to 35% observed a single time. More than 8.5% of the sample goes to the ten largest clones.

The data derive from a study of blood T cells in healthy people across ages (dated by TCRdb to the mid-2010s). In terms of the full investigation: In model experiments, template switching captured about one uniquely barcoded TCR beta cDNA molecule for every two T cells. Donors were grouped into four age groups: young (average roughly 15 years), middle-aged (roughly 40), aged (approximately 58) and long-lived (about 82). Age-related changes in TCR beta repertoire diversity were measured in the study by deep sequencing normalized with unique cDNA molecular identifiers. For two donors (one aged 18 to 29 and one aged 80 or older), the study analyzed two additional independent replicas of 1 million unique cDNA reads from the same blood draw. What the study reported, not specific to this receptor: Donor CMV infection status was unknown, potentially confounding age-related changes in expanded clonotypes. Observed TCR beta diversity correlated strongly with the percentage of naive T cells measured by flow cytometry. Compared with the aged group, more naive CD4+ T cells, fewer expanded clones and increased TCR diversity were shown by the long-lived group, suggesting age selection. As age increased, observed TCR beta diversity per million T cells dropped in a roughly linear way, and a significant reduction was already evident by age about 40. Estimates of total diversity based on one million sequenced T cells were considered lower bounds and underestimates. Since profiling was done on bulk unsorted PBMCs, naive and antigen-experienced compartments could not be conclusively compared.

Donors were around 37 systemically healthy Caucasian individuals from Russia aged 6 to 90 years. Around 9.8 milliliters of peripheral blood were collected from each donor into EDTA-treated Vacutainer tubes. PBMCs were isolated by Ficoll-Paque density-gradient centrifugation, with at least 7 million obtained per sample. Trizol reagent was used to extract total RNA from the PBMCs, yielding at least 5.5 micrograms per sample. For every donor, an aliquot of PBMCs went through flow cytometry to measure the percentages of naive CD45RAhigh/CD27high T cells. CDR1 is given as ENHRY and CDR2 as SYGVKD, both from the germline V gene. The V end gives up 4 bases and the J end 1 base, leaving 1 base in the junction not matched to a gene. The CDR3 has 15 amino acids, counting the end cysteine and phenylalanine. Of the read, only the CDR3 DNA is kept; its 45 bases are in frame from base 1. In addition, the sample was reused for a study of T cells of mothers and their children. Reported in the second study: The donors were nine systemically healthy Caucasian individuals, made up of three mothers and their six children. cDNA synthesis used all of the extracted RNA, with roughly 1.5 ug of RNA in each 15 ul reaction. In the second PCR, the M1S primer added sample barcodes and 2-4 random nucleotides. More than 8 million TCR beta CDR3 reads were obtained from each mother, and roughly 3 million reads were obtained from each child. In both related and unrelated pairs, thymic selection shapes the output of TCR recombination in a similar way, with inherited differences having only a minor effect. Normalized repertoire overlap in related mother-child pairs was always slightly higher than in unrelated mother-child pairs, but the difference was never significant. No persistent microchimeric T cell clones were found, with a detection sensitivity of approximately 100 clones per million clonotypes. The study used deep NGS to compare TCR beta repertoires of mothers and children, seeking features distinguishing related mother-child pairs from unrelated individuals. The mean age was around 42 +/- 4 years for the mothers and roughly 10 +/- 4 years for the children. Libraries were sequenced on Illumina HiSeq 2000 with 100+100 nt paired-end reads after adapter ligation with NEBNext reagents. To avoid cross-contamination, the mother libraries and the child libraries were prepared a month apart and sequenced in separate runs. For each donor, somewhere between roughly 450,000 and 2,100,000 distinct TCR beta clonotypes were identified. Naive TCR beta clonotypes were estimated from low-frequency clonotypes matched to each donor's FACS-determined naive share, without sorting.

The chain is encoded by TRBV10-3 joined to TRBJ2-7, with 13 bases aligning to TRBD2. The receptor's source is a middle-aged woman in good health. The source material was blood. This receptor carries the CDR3 CAISGGLAGSYEQYF. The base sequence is TGTGCCATCAGTGGGGGACTAGCGGGGTCCTACGAGCAGTACTTC.